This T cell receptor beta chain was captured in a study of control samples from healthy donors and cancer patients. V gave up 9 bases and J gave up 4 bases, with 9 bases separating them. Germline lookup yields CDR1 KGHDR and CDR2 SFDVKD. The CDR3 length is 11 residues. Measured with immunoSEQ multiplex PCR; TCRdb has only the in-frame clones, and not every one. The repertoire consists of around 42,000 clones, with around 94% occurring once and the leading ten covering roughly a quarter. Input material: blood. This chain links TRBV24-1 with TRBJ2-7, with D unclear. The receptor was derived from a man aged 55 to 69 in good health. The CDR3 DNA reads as TGTGCCACCTCGGATTTGTACGAGCAGTACTTC. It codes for CATSDLYEQYF.